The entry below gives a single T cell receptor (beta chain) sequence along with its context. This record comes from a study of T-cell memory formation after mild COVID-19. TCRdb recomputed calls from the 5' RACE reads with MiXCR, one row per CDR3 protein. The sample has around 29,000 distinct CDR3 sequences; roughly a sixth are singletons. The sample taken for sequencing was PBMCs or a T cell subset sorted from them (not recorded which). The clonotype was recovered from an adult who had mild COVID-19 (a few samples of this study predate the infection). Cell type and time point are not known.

In DNA form, the CDR3 reads TGCAGTGCTAGCCCAGACAGGGGGCGATCCTACGAGCAGTACTTC. This sequence encodes CSASPDRGRSYEQYF. The chain carries TRBV20-1 and TRBJ2-7; 10 bases line up with TRBD1. V was clipped by 3 bases and J by 1 base; unmatched bases: 6. This CDR3 comprises 15 residues. Germline V gives CDR1 DFQATT, CDR2 SNEGSKA (reference sequence).